This T cell receptor (beta chain) was profiled in a study of cytomegalovirus exposure and HLA in healthy donors. Whole-study results and caveats: Researchers catalogued about 150 TCR beta chains as cytomegalovirus-associated. Among TCR sequences, most were rare, though some public TCRs appeared in many donors. A missense variant in DCLRE1C was later tied to TCR beta V- and J-gene trimming.

Researchers ran the PCR with 60 Vbeta and 13 Jbeta primers. Repertoires were generated with immunoSEQ multiplex PCR, while TCRdb's copy carries only in-frame clones and drops some. The sample holds 40,000 to 55,000 clones. With respect to this clone: The antigen remains unidentified.

The CDR3 length is 15 residues. The germline gives CDR1 SNHLY, CDR2 FYNNEI. J lost 6 bases, V lost 5 bases, and 13 bases had no gene match. The rearrangement uses TRBV2 and TRBJ2-7, with TRBD2 matching 7 bases. Sequenced: PBMCs. The origin of this receptor is a male donor in good health and CMV-seropositive. In nucleotides, the CDR3 is TGTGCCAGCAGTTCCCTCCGGGGGAGGGAATCCGAGCAGTACTTC. This translates into CASSSLRGRESEQYF. The full variable domain, completed using reference TRBV2 and TRBJ2-7, is EPEVTQTPSHQVTQMGQEVILRCVPISNHLYFYWYRQILGQKVEFLVSFYNNEISEKSEIFDDQFSVERPDGSNFTLKIRSTKLEDSAMYFCASSSLRGRESEQYFGPGTRLTVT.